This T cell receptor (beta chain) stems from a study of cytomegalovirus exposure and HLA in healthy donors. Notes on the study in general: V- and J-gene trimming in TCR beta was tied to a missense DCLRE1C variant by an analysis performed later. A previous analysis found most TCR beta V segments productive roughly 90% or roughly 30% of the time.

On this clone itself: As yet, its antigen is unknown.

Primers included in the PCR were 60 Vbeta and 13 Jbeta primers. Only in-frame clones appear in the TCRdb table, and some are missing; sequencing was by immunoSEQ multiplex PCR. Its listing shows about 87,000 clones. Germline CDR1 is LGHNA and CDR2 is YSLEER. The V and J ends lost 4 bases and 4 bases, in that order; junction bases with no gene match: 2. The CDR3 is 13 amino acids. The chain uses TRBV4-3 and TRBJ2-7, with 9 bases that match TRBD2. Specimen: PBMCs. This TCR was sampled from a man between 50 and 59 years old in good health and CMV-seropositive. The CDR3 protein is CASSPLAGYEQYF. DNA for the CDR3: TGCGCCAGCAGCCCTCTAGCGGGATACGAGCAGTACTTC.